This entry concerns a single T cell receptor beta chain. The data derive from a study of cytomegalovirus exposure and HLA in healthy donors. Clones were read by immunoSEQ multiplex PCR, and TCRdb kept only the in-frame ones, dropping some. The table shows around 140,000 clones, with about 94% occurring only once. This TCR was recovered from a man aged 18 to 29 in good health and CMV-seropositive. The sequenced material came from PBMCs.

The CDR3 sequence is CASSNVAGSSTDTQYF. In DNA, the CDR3 is TGCGCCAGCAGCAATGTAGCGGGAAGTTCGACAGATACGCAGTATTTT. This chain connects TRBV5-1 to TRBJ2-3; 8 bases are a match to TRBD2. The CDR3 consists of 16 residues. The germline V gene has CDR1 SGHRS and CDR2 YFSETQ. V trimming: 4 bases; J trimming: 3 bases; junction bases outside the gene matches: 10.